The clone carrying this TCR beta chain turned up a few times. Researchers sorted participants into cohorts using their self-reported clinical history. What the recovered Cohort 3 donors had was two negative PCRs, clearance, or symptom resolution. The data stem from a study of blood T cell repertoires in COVID-19. Whole-study context: T cells, B-cell-depleted T cells, or PBMCs provided the cDNA or gDNA that served as material.

The CDR3 covers 15 residues. The germline CDR1 and CDR2 sequences are SGHTA and FQGTGA. The V gene lost 5 bases and the J gene lost 6 bases, with 17 bases spanning the gap. Measured with immunoSEQ multiplex PCR; TCRdb has only the in-frame clones, and not every one. The sample lists fewer than 400,000 clones, roughly 86% occurring once. The V and J genes are TRBV7-3 and TRBJ2-1; maybe TRBD1 (6 bases). The clonotype originates from a woman aged 18-29 years who had recovered from COVID-19. The material sequenced was PBMCs or T cells enriched from blood (not recorded which). The CDR3 here is CASSILKGGVNEQFF. The DNA for the CDR3 is TGTGCCAGCAGCATACTAAAAGGGGGTGTCAATGAGCAGTTCTTC.